This entry is about one T cell receptor beta chain. The length of the CDR3 is 13 residues. Looked up from germline, CDR1 is SGHTS and CDR2 is YDEGEE. Deletions cut 1 base from V and 4 bases from J, with 5 bases between. The data are from a study of blood T cell repertoires in COVID-19. About the research overall: Acute-phase and convalescent COVID-19 samples originated in the United States, Italy and Spain. The cDNA or gDNA used as material had been derived from T cells, B-cell-depleted T cells, or PBMCs.

As handled by the study authors: Reference gene primer amplification yielded estimated nucleated cell counts. Sequencing was performed with immunoSEQ multiplex PCR; in TCRdb, only in-frame clones are kept and a portion is missing. V, J and clone size are taken as reported in that table, and D and trimming were inferred from the DNA itself. Among around 150,000 clones listed, around 90% were seen once. This chain uses TRBV5-8 with TRBJ2-2; D is ambiguous. This TCR was sampled from a woman aged 60-70 years with active or convalescent COVID-19. The sequencing input was peripheral blood. Here the CDR3 reads CASSLRVTGELFF. CDR3 coding DNA: TGTGCCAGCAGCTTGCGAGTCACCGGGGAGCTGTTTTTT.